The 22 T cell receptor beta chains below come from one sample, sequenced in a study of T cells in Graves' hyperthyroidism and ophthalmopathy. Amplification of TCR beta CDR3 regions was performed using RNA transcripts as template. First-round RT-PCR targeting the TCR CDR3 was performed with the HTBI primer set. TCRdb processed the multiplex PCR reads anew with MiXCR; each CDR3 protein has one entry. The repertoire holds 300,000 to 400,000 distinct CDR3 sequences, with roughly 13% as singletons. The sample was blood. All receptors come from a young woman with Graves' hyperthyroidism.

This clonotype occurred many times. This chain links TRBV7-9 with TRBJ1-2; D not resolved. Trimming stripped 0 bases from V and 5 bases from J, with 16 bases between. The CDR3 runs 16 residues. In germline, CDR1 is SEHNR, CDR2 FQNEAQ (reference sequence). CDR3 region: CASSLAPGGVWYGYTF. CDR3 DNA: TGTGCCAGCAGCTTAGCTCCAGGCGGTGTATGGTATGGCTACACCTTC. Based on the CDR3 plus reference TRBV7-9 and TRBJ1-2, the full variable domain is DTGVSQNPRHKITKRGQNVTFRCDPISEHNRLYWYRQTLGQGPEFLTYFQNEAQLEKSRLLSDRFSAERPKGSFSTLEIQRTEQGDSAMYLCASSLAPGGVWYGYTFGSGTRLTVV.

This clonotype was seen many times. The V gene is TRBV27, the J gene TRBJ2-3; TRBD1 matches 11 bases. The CDR3 runs 17 residues. In germline, CDR1 is MNHEY, CDR2 SMNVEV (reference sequence). The J segment lost 2 bases and the V segment lost 5 bases, leaving 9 bases of the junction unmatched. For the CDR3, the DNA is TGTGCCAGCAGTCCCGAATGGACAGGGGGCTTCACAGATACGCAGTATTTT. Translation: CASSPEWTGGFTDTQYF.

This clonotype has only one observation. V usage is TRBV30 and J usage is TRBJ2-3; 7 bases line up with TRBD2. The junction had 1 base not matched to a gene; V was cut back by 5 bases and J by 2 bases. This CDR3 contains 12 residues. In germline, CDR1 is GTSNPN, CDR2 SVGIG (reference sequence). DNA of the CDR3: TGTGCCTGGGGGGACTACACAGATACGCAGTATTTT. Translation gives CAWGDYTDTQYF.

This clonotype has ten or more counts. The chain carries TRBV5-1 and TRBJ1-4, with D hard to call. The CDR3 length is 14 residues. Trimming cost V 0 bases and J 5 bases, with 8 bases left between them. Germline V CDR1 and CDR2: SGHRS, YFSETQ. CDR3 region: CASSLDGNNEKLFF. CDR3 coding DNA: TGCGCCAGCAGCTTGGACGGGAACAATGAAAAACTGTTTTTT. Using reference TRBV5-1 and TRBJ1-4 for the parts outside the CDR3, the full variable domain is KAGVTQTPRYLIKTRGQQVTLSCSPISGHRSVSWYQQTPGQGLQFLFEYFSETQRNKGNFPGRFSGRQFSNSRSEMNVSTLELGDSALYLCASSLDGNNEKLFFGSGTQLSVL.

This clonotype showed up many times. This sequence joins TRBV18 and TRBJ1-5, with 7 bases identical to TRBD1. Germline CDR1 is KGHSH and CDR2 is LQKENI. Trimming removed 3 bases from V and 0 bases from J; junction bases left unmatched: 8. The CDR3 is made up of 17 amino acids. CDR3 coding DNA: TGTGCCAGCTCACCCCGGACAGGTGATTATAGCAATCAGCCCCAGCATTTT. It specifies CASSPRTGDYSNQPQHF. The whole variable domain, filled in from reference TRBV18 and TRBJ1-5, reads NAGVMQNPRHLVRRRGQEARLRCSPMKGHSHVYWYRQLPEEGLKFMVYLQKENIIDESGMPKERFSAEFPKEGPSILRIQQVVRGDSAAYFCASSPRTGDYSNQPQHFGDGTRLSIL.

This clonotype was detected ten times or more. The chain couples TRBV30 to TRBJ2-1, with 12 bases that match TRBD2. With 0 bases clipped from V and 0 bases from J, the junction kept 3 bases outside the gene matches. From germline, CDR1 is GTSNPN and CDR2 SVGIG (reference sequence). This CDR3 has 17 amino acids. The CDR3 coding sequence is TGTGCCTGGAGTGTACAGACTAGCGGGAGCTCCTACAATGAGCAGTTCTTC. Its protein is CAWSVQTSGSSYNEQFF.

V is TRBV4-3 and J is TRBJ2-1; a weak D match, TRBD1 (5 bases). This CDR3 spans 16 amino acids. CDR1 and CDR2 from the germline V gene are LGHNA and YSLEER. V lost 0 bases and J 2 bases, leaving 11 bases between the germline ends. The CDR3 nucleotides are TGCGCCAGCAGCCAAGAGCTAGGGGTTACCTACAATGAGCAGTTCTTC. Translation: CASSQELGVTYNEQFF.

This clonotype was seen at least ten times. The gene calls are TRBV3-1 and TRBJ2-2, with D unresolved. The V and J ends lost 1 base and 4 bases respectively, with 7 bases between them. Looked up from germline, CDR1 is LGHDT and CDR2 is YNNKEL (reference sequence). The CDR3 sequence is 14 residues long. CDR3 residues: CASSQVSVTGELFF. CDR3 nucleotides: TGTGCCAGCAGCCAAGTGTCTGTCACCGGGGAGCTGTTTTTT. The full variable domain, with the rest looked up from reference TRBV3-1 and TRBJ2-2, is DTAVSQTPKYLVTQMGNDKSIKCEQNLGHDTMYWYKQDSKKFLKIMFSYNNKELIINETVPNRFSPKSPDKAHLNLHINSLELGDSAVYFCASSQVSVTGELFFGEGSRLTVL.

This clonotype was picked up many times. The chain joins TRBV15 to TRBJ2-2; unclear D gene. Between the trimmed V and J ends, which lost 5 bases and 3 bases, there was a span of 7 bases. Germline assignment: CDR1 LNHNV and CDR2 YYDKDF (reference sequence). The CDR3 has 13 residues. CDR3 in DNA: TGTGCCACCAGCTCACTTGACACCGGGGAGCTGTTTTTT. As protein: CATSSLDTGELFF.

This clonotype occurred many times. V usage is TRBV28 and J usage is TRBJ2-5; a possible D gene is TRBD1 (6 bases). Trimming took off 4 bases at V and 4 bases at J, with 16 bases between the two ends. Germline CDR1 and CDR2: MDHEN and SYDVKM. The CDR3 contains 15 residues. The CDR3 nucleotides read TGTGCCAGCAGTTGGGGGCAGGGTGGTTTAGAGACCCAGTACTTC. This gives the protein CASSWGQGGLETQYF.

This clonotype was counted many times. The chain uses TRBV28 and TRBJ2-5, with a tentative D call TRBD2 (7 bases). Germline V CDR1 and CDR2: MDHEN, SYDVKM. V was clipped by 8 bases and J by 0 bases, with 25 bases between them. The CDR3 extends over 18 amino acids. The CDR3 is CASRPGGRGGGYQETQYF. CDR3 bases: TGTGCCAGCCGGCCGGGCGGGAGAGGGGGGGGGTACCAAGAGACCCAGTACTTC.

A few counts support this clonotype. The chain employs TRBV20-1 and TRBJ2-4; 11 positions match TRBD2. J lost 0 bases, V lost 6 bases, and 13 bases had no gene match. The CDR3 contains 18 residues. From germline, CDR1 is DFQATT and CDR2 SNEGSKA (reference sequence). The CDR3 nucleotides are TGCAGTGCCGCCCGACTAGCGGGGCTCAAATTAGCCAAAAACATTCAGTACTTC. Translating it yields CSAARLAGLKLAKNIQYF.

J is TRBJ1-4 and V is TRBV7-3; D is possibly TRBD1 (5 bases). The CDR3 length is 15 residues. From germline, CDR1 is SGHTA and CDR2 FQGTGA. Deletions cut 5 bases from V and 8 bases from J, with 18 bases between. CDR3 amino acids: CASSLLGGEGEKLFF. The CDR3 nucleotides are TGTGCCAGCAGCCTCCTCGGGGGTGAAGGAGAAAAACTGTTTTTT. Looking up the rest from reference TRBV7-3 and TRBJ1-4 gives the full variable domain: GAGVSQTPSNKVTEKGKYVELRCDPISGHTALYWYRQSLGQGPEFLIYFQGTGAADDSGLPNDRFFAVRPEGSVSTLKIQRTERGDSAVYLCASSLLGGEGEKLFFGSGTQLSVL.

This chain uses TRBV20-1 with TRBJ1-6, with 7 bases aligning to TRBD1. The CDR3 has 12 amino acids. The germline CDR1 and CDR2 sequences are DFQATT and SNEGSKA (reference sequence). The V gene end was trimmed by 5 bases and the J gene end by 7 bases; junction bases not matched to a gene: 2. CDR3 sequence reads: CSAPGQNSPLHF. The CDR3 coding sequence is TGCAGTGCTCCGGGACAGAATTCACCCCTCCACTTT.

This clonotype showed up just a few times. The CDR3 DNA reads TGTGCCAGTAGGGGCCAGGACCTACCCTCTGGAAACACCATATATTTT. It translates to CASRGQDLPSGNTIYF. The chain combines TRBV7-9 with TRBJ1-3, with D possibly being TRBD1 (5 bases). V lost 9 bases, J lost 0 bases, and 18 bases lay in between. From germline, CDR1 is SEHNR and CDR2 FQNEAQ (reference sequence). The CDR3 sequence is 16 residues long.

This clonotype came up a few times. The rearrangement joins TRBV7-9 to TRBJ1-1; 7 nucleotides line up with TRBD1. V lost 3 bases to trimming and J lost 5 bases; unmatched junction nucleotides: 9. Looked up from germline, CDR1 is SEHNR and CDR2 is FQNEAQ (reference sequence). The length of the CDR3 is 15 residues. The CDR3 DNA reads as TGTGCCAGCAGCTTCCTCGCAGGGGGTCGGACTGAAGCTTTCTTT. Its protein is CASSFLAGGRTEAFF.

The chain combines TRBV5-1 with TRBJ2-5; D is perhaps TRBD1 (6 bases). The CDR3 covers 13 residues. Trimming left V 2 bases short and J 4 bases short, with 9 bases between. Germline V lookup: CDR1 SGHRS, CDR2 YFSETQ. The CDR3 here is CASSFQGTETQYF. The CDR3 DNA follows: TGCGCCAGCAGCTTTCAGGGGACAGAGACCCAGTACTTC.

The gene calls are TRBV9 and TRBJ1-1; D ambiguous. The CDR3 length is 13 residues. The germline V and J ends were trimmed by 4 bases and 5 bases, with 12 bases remaining between them. The germline gives CDR1 SGDLS, CDR2 YYNGEE. CDR3 in DNA: TGTGCCAGCAGCCCTCCCTTATTGACTGAAGCTTTCTTT. It translates to CASSPPLLTEAFF.

This clonotype has more than one count but fewer than ten. Written as DNA, the CDR3 is TGTGCCAGCAGACCCGGGGAGACTCACACCGGGGAGCTGTTTTTT. Encoded protein: CASRPGETHTGELFF. This chain joins TRBV3-1 and TRBJ2-2; D is perhaps TRBD2 (5 bases). Germline CDR1 is LGHDT and CDR2 is YNNKEL (reference sequence). Trimming stripped 6 bases from V and 3 bases from J, with 14 bases between. The CDR3 is made up of 15 amino acids.

This rearrangement joins TRBV24-1 to TRBJ2-2; no definite D call. Trimming removed 6 bases from V and 4 bases from J, with 11 bases in between. CDR3 length equals 14 residues. In germline, CDR1 is KGHDR, CDR2 SFDVKD. Here the CDR3 reads CATSPSIPTGELFF. As DNA, the CDR3 is TGTGCCACCAGTCCCTCAATTCCCACCGGGGAGCTGTTTTTT.

This clonotype was recorded many times. The CDR3 spells CSAPGDSFYEQYF. In nucleotides, the CDR3 is TGCAGTGCCCCAGGGGATTCTTTCTACGAGCAGTACTTC. V and J are TRBV20-1 and TRBJ2-7, with a tentative D call TRBD1 (6 bases). This CDR3 region has 13 residues. Between the trimmed V and J ends, which lost 6 bases and 3 bases, there was a span of 15 bases. The germline CDR1 and CDR2 sequences are DFQATT and SNEGSKA (reference sequence).

The V gene is TRBV19, the J gene TRBJ2-1; D may be TRBD2 (6 bases). V was clipped by 1 base and J by 1 base, with 8 bases between them. Looked up from germline, CDR1 is LNHDA and CDR2 is SQIVND (reference sequence). The CDR3 covers 15 residues. The CDR3 sequence is CASSIAGESYNEQFF. The CDR3 DNA reads as TGTGCCAGTAGTATAGCGGGAGAATCCTACAATGAGCAGTTCTTC.